This T cell receptor beta chain came from a study of molecular identifiers for immune sequencing clone quantification (dated by TCRdb to 2016 to 2018). Background on the whole study: For a replicate experiment, RNA from approximately 20,000 or 100,000 naive CD8 T cells was divided into five aliquots, of which four were sequenced. This methods study benchmarked molecular-identifier clustering-based TCR repertoire sequencing (MIDCIRS) and TCR RNA copy counting, using CD8 T cells to do so.

On the study overall, not on this receptor specifically: Highly expanded clone sizes could be underestimated if identical TCR molecules share a barcode. The naive libraries included spiked-in Jurkat TCR RNA (10 copies' worth), and this Jurkat TCR RNA is not part of the donor repertoire. Clones above 20 RNA copies held over 97% of molecules in CMV-specific effector cells but under 1% in naive cells. Modeling gave around 2.7 recovered TCR RNA copies per cell versus approximately 9 by digital PCR, implying roughly 28% capture efficiency. Spiked-in Jurkat TCR RNA equivalent to a single cell was reported to be detectable even among over 800,000 naive CD8 T cells. When barcode sub-clustering was left out, chimeric consensus sequences inflated TCR diversity, with chimeras reaching as high as 47%.

In regard to this clonotype: Its target antigen remains unknown. Since a much larger clone is just one base distant, this may be a read error.

The junction shows trimming of 8 bases on V and 0 bases on J, plus 11 bases between the germline ends. The germline V gene sets CDR1 to SGHAT and CDR2 to FQNNGV. CDR3 length: 14 amino acids, cysteine to phenylalanine. Only CDR3 DNA remains: 42 bases, in frame from the first base. Naive CD8 T cell libraries were made from about 21,000 to 970,000 sorted cells using 10%, 30% or 50% of purified RNA. Naive CD8 T cells, defined as CD8+CD4-CCR7+CD45RA+, were FACS-sorted into RLT Plus buffer on a BD FACSAria II. Detection sensitivity was tested by spiking Jurkat RNA equal to about 10 TCR copies' worth into samples containing about 18,000-1,000,000 naive CD8 T cells. Enrichment of CD8 T cells was performed with RosetteSep CD8+ T Cell Enrichment Cocktail and Ficoll-Paque, after which ACK red cell lysis was carried out. The library was built by means of PCR. TCRdb shows the sequencer as Illumina HiSeq 4000. Bulk TCR libraries were generated as previously described, with the TCR primers listed in Table S5 used. Purification of total RNA was performed with the Qiagen AllPrep DNA/RNA kit. Before any analysis, reads coming from multiple sequencing runs of the same library were combined into one pool. The original methods were these. Only reads with exact TCR constant sequence were kept, trimmed to 150 nt, and grouped by their 12-nt molecular barcodes. Reads within each barcode group were sub-clustered using a 15% Levenshtein threshold, and quality-weighted consensus sequences were constructed for each RNA molecule. Non-functional sequences were filtered out, along with any lower-count sequence sitting one edit away from another sequence. Barcode sub-clusters with fewer than 20% of the maximum read count were removed, based on fitting two negative binomial distributions. TCRdb passed the public sequencing reads through fastp at Q25 and MiXCR, retaining productive beta sequences. Rows with a matching CDR3 protein are joined into one entry that keeps the most common DNA and genes. TCRdb, not the original authors, processed these V and J calls. The sample yields 60,000 to 70,000 distinct CDR3 sequences; around 18% were counted once. The ten largest account for over 1.3% of the sample.

The origin of this receptor is a human donor in good health. Some libraries in this study had Jurkat cell RNA spiked in. Source material: naive CD8+ T cells from blood, with Jurkat cell RNA spiked in. This specimen's cell subset or site label, per the study, means: FACS-sorted CD8+CD4-CCR7+CD45RA+ naive T cells. Recombination joined TRBV11-2 with TRBJ2-4; too little of a D gene remains to name it. DNA sequence: TGTGCCAGCCGAAGGCCCGGAGCCAAAAACATTCAGTACTTC. This yields the protein CASRRPGAKNIQYF.